The 20 T cell receptor beta chains presented below share a single source sample, sequenced in a study of blood T cell repertoires in COVID-19. The repertoire was sequenced with immunoSEQ multiplex PCR; TCRdb's copy has only in-frame clones and lacks some. The table has 250,000 to 350,000 clones, about 85% seen once. Sequencing was done on a sample of PBMCs or T cells enriched from blood (not recorded which). The receptors shown here come from a woman aged 25 to 39 who had recovered from COVID-19.

The chain joins TRBV4-1 to TRBJ2-1; 12 nucleotides match TRBD2. The CDR3 consists of 18 residues. Germline lookup yields CDR1 MGHRA and CDR2 YSYEKL. V shed 0 bases, J shed 9 bases, and the junction held 12 bases outside the gene matches. The CDR3 protein is CASSQDRQTSGGSGEQFF. The CDR3 nucleotides are TGCGCCAGCAGCCAAGATCGGCAGACTAGCGGGGGATCTGGTGAGCAGTTCTTC.

V gene TRBV19 combines with J gene TRBJ1-1; unclear D gene. Germline assignment: CDR1 LNHDA and CDR2 SQIVND (reference sequence). This CDR3 has 13 amino acids. V was shortened by 3 bases and J by 4 bases, with 9 bases between the two germline ends. CDR3 DNA sequence: TGTGCCAGTAGTATTTATGAGGGCACTGAAGCTTTCTTT. It translates to CASSIYEGTEAFF. The variable domain in full, completed from reference TRBV19 and TRBJ1-1, reads DGGITQSPKYLFRKEGQNVTLSCEQNLNHDAMYWYRQDPGQGLRLIYYSQIVNDFQKGDIAEGYSVSREKKESFPLTVTSAQKNPTAFYLCASSIYEGTEAFFGQGTRLTVV.

V usage is TRBV6-1 and J usage is TRBJ1-2; 7 bases agree with TRBD1. Trimming at V came to 2 bases and at J to 4 bases, leaving 7 bases not matched to a gene. The V gene's germline CDR1 is MNHNS and CDR2 SASEGT. This CDR3 contains 15 residues. CDR3 loop: CASSEPGQIFYGYTF. The CDR3 coding sequence is TGTGCCAGCAGTGAACCGGGACAGATCTTCTATGGCTACACCTTC.

This sequence joins TRBV9 and TRBJ2-1, with TRBD1 identical over 8 bases. Looked up from germline, CDR1 is SGDLS and CDR2 is YYNGEE. Trimming took 3 bases from V and 9 from J; bases not matched to a gene: 14. The CDR3 totals 16 residues. The CDR3 protein is CASSARDPGGSGEQFF. CDR3 bases: TGTGCCAGCAGCGCAAGGGACCCAGGGGGCAGCGGTGAGCAGTTCTTC.

The genes are TRBV6-5 and TRBJ2-3, with 8 bases matching TRBD2. V shed 5 bases and J 7 bases; nucleotides not matched to a gene: 11. In germline, CDR1 is MNHEY, CDR2 SVGAGI. The CDR3 consists of 15 residues. This chain's CDR3 is CASSLRGGLTNTQYF. The CDR3 DNA follows: TGTGCCAGCAGTCTACGCGGGGGGTTAACGAATACGCAGTATTTT.

This clone has just a few counts. The chain uses TRBV18 and TRBJ2-7; perhaps TRBD1 as D (6 bases). Deletions cut 5 bases from V and 0 bases from J, with 8 bases between. Per germline, CDR1 KGHSH and CDR2 LQKENI. There are 13 residues in the CDR3. The CDR3 sequence: CASSGDTSYEQYF. CDR3 coding DNA: TGTGCCAGCTCAGGGGACACCTCCTACGAGCAGTACTTC. The entire variable domain, with the rest obtained from reference TRBV18 and TRBJ2-7, is as follows: NAGVMQNPRHLVRRRGQEARLRCSPMKGHSHVYWYRQLPEEGLKFMVYLQKENIIDESGMPKERFSAEFPKEGPSILRIQQVVRGDSAAYFCASSGDTSYEQYFGPGTRLTVT.

The V gene is TRBV7-9, the J gene TRBJ1-2; D is unresolved. The germline V gene has CDR1 SEHNR and CDR2 FQNEAQ (reference sequence). The CDR3 totals 12 residues. Trimming left V 8 bases short and J 3 bases short, with 10 bases between. The CDR3, as DNA: TGTGCCAGCGGCGGGGAGGACTATGGCTACACCTTC. It encodes CASGGEDYGYTF.

This chain uses TRBV19 with TRBJ1-5; no clear D. This CDR3 contains 12 residues. CDR1 and CDR2 from the germline V gene are LNHDA and SQIVND (reference sequence). The V end lost 3 bases, the J end lost 7 bases, and 7 bases lay between the germline ends. The CDR3 sequence is CASSMISQPQHF. CDR3 bases: TGTGCCAGTAGTATGATAAGCCAGCCCCAGCATTTT.

The chain uses TRBV19 and TRBJ1-4; 9 nucleotides align to TRBD1. Trimming removed 5 bases from V and 8 bases from J; junction bases left unmatched: 6. The CDR3 totals 14 residues. CDR1 is LNHDA, CDR2 SQIVND, per germline (reference sequence). CDR3 sequence reads: CASSEQGAREKLFF. The CDR3 DNA follows: TGTGCCAGTAGTGAACAGGGGGCTCGGGAAAAACTGTTTTTT.

V and J are TRBV7-9 and TRBJ1-2, with a possible D match to TRBD1 (6 bases). This CDR3 contains 15 residues. Trimming removed 2 bases from V and 3 bases from J, with 13 bases in between. Germline V lookup: CDR1 SEHNR, CDR2 FQNEAQ (reference sequence). The CDR3 coding sequence is TGTGCCAGCAGCTTATCACAGGGTCGCGACTATGGCTACACCTTC. Protein product: CASSLSQGRDYGYTF.

The chain combines TRBV7-3 with TRBJ2-3, with D perhaps matching TRBD1 (5 bases). This CDR3 has 14 residues. Germline lookup yields CDR1 SGHTA and CDR2 FQGTGA. The V gene lost 3 bases and the J gene lost 2 bases, with 9 bases spanning the gap. CDR3 bases: TGTGCCAGCAGCTTGCGGACAAACACAGATACGCAGTATTTT. Translated: CASSLRTNTDTQYF.

The V call is TRBV2, the J call TRBJ2-2; 7 bases agree with TRBD1. CDR1 is SNHLY and CDR2 is FYNNEI in the germline V gene. V trimming: 11 bases; J trimming: 7 bases; junction bases outside the gene matches: 10. The CDR3 extends over 13 amino acids. In nucleotides, the CDR3 is TGTGCCGCCCACAGGGGTGTAGGCGGGGAGCTGTTTTTT. Its translation: CAAHRGVGGELFF.

The chain links TRBV3-1 (or the pseudogene TRBV3-2) to TRBJ1-1, with 7 positions matching TRBD1. This CDR3 is 13 amino acids long. CDR1 is LGHDT, CDR2 YNNKEL, per germline (reference sequence). The V segment lost 4 bases and the J segment 8 bases; nucleotides outside the gene matches: 7. CDR3 loop: CASSPPGQTEAFF. For the CDR3, the DNA is TGTGCCAGCAGCCCACCGGGACAGACAGAAGCTTTCTTT.

The chain links TRBV7-9 to TRBJ2-3, with 8 bases matching TRBD2. CDR1 SEHNR and CDR2 FQNEAQ come from the germline V gene (reference sequence). V lost 0 bases, J lost 0 bases, and 2 bases stayed unmatched. The CDR3 sequence is 16 residues long. The CDR3 region is CASSLASGASTDTQYF. In nucleotides, the CDR3 is TGTGCCAGCAGCTTAGCTAGCGGGGCGAGCACAGATACGCAGTATTTT. Complete variable domain (other parts from reference TRBV7-9 and TRBJ2-3): DTGVSQNPRHKITKRGQNVTFRCDPISEHNRLYWYRQTLGQGPEFLTYFQNEAQLEKSRLLSDRFSAERPKGSFSTLEIQRTEQGDSAMYLCASSLASGASTDTQYFGPGTRLTVL.

The genes are TRBV10-3 and TRBJ2-5; 9 bases align to TRBD2. The CDR3 has 12 residues. Germline assignment: CDR1 ENHRY and CDR2 SYGVKD. V shed 6 bases, J shed 4 bases, and the junction held 0 bases outside the gene matches. The CDR3 spells CAIRTSGETQYF. The CDR3 DNA reads as TGTGCCATCAGGACTAGCGGAGAGACCCAGTACTTC.

The chain recombines TRBV27 with TRBJ2-7; 9 nucleotides align to TRBD2. The CDR3 is 16 residues long. Germline lookup yields CDR1 MNHEY and CDR2 SMNVEV (reference sequence). With 4 bases clipped from V and 6 bases from J, the junction kept 13 bases outside the gene matches. CDR3 region: CASSWFLAGSPAEQYF. The DNA of the CDR3 is TGTGCCAGCAGTTGGTTTCTAGCGGGGTCGCCCGCCGAGCAGTACTTC.

V usage is TRBV6-5 and J usage is TRBJ1-4, with D perhaps TRBD1 (5 bases). Trimming left V 6 bases short and J 6 bases short, with 17 bases between. CDR1 and CDR2 from the germline V gene are MNHEY and SVGAGI. The CDR3 extends over 15 amino acids. CDR3: CASRGTVNPDEKLFF. The CDR3 bases are TGTGCCAGCAGAGGGACTGTCAATCCTGATGAAAAACTGTTTTTT.

The chain carries TRBV6-5 and TRBJ2-7, with TRBD2 matching over 14 bases. The CDR3 loop spans 14 amino acids. Germline lookup yields CDR1 MNHEY and CDR2 SVGAGI. Trimming removed 6 bases from V and 7 bases from J; junction bases left unmatched: 5. The CDR3 DNA reads as TGTGCCAGCAGGACTAGCGGGGGGGCAGGGGAGCAGTACTTC. Translation: CASRTSGGAGEQYF.

V and J are TRBV11-2 and TRBJ2-3, with D possibly TRBD1 on 6 matching bases. The CDR3 contains 16 residues. The germline V and J ends were trimmed by 3 bases and 4 bases, with 17 bases remaining between them. Germline V gene sequence: CDR1 SGHAT, CDR2 FQNNGV. The CDR3 region is CASSFGQSVWSDTQYF. The CDR3 coding sequence is TGTGCCAGCAGCTTTGGACAGTCAGTATGGTCAGATACGCAGTATTTT.

V is TRBV7-9 and J is TRBJ1-2; D may be TRBD1 (5 bases). Germline CDR1 and CDR2: SEHNR and FQNEAQ (reference sequence). The germline V and J ends were trimmed by 1 base and 8 bases, with 20 bases remaining between them. The CDR3 runs 16 residues. The CDR3 loop reads CASSLGRGSLIGGYTF. In DNA, the CDR3 is TGTGCCAGCAGCTTAGGAAGGGGATCCCTGATAGGGGGCTACACCTTC.